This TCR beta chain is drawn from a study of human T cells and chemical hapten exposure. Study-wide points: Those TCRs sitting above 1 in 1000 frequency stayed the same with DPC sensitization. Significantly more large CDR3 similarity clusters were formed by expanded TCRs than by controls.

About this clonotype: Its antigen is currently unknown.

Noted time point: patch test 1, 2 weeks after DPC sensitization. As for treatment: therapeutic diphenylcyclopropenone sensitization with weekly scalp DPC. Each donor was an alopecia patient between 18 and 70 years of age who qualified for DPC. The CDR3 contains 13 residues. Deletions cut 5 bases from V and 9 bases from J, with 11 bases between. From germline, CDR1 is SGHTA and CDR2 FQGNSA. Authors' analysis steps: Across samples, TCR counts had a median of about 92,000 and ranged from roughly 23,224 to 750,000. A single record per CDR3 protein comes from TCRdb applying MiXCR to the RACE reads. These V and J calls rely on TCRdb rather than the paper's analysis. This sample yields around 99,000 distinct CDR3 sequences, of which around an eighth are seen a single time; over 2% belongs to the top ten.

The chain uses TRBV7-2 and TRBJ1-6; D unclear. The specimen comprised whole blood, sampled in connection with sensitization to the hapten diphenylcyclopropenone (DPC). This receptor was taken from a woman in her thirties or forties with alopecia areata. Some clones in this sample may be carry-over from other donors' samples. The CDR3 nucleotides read TGTGCCAGCAGCCCCGATAGTCGTTCACCCCTCCACTTT. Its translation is CASSPDSRSPLHF.